The rows below give T cell receptor beta chains drawn from one sample of a study of blood T cell repertoires in COVID-19. Assay used: immunoSEQ multiplex PCR; TCRdb lists only in-frame clones, some missing. The sample consists of around 200,000 clones, around four fifths of them appearing once. The sample was peripheral blood. All receptors derive from a woman in her seventies with COVID-19, enrolled during active disease. The CDR3 runs from the conserved cysteine through the conserved F or W. D genes are given only for firm matches. Rows may omit the clone size; those that give it use once, few, many or a size class.

TRBD1	-	TRBJ2-7	TRBV28	CASLLDGQGKYEQYF	TGTGCCAGCCTCCTAGACGGACAGGGTAAATACGAGCAGTACTTC
-	-	TRBJ1-1	TRBV2	CASNPGQTRDTEAFF	TGTGCCAGCAATCCGGGACAAACAAGAGACACTGAAGCTTTCTTT
TRBD1	-	TRBJ2-2	TRBV28	CASTGTANTGELFF	TGTGCCAGCACTGGGACAGCCAACACCGGGGAGCTGTTTTTT
TRBD2	-	TRBJ2-1	TRBV5-6	CASSLVAGTSRDSYNEQFF	TGTGCCAGCAGCTTGGTAGCCGGGACTAGCAGAGACTCCTACAATGAGCAGTTCTTC
-	-	TRBJ1-2	TRBV18	CASSPWRIGAASMGYTF	TGTGCCAGCTCACCATGGCGGATAGGGGCGGCATCAATGGGCTACACCTTC
TRBD1	-	TRBJ1-1	TRBV20-1	CSADTGGEAFF	TGCAGTGCTGACACAGGGGGCGAGGCTTTCTTT
TRBD2	-	TRBJ2-7	TRBV13	CASSIGTSAHEQYF	TGTGCCAGCAGCATAGGGACTAGCGCTCACGAGCAGTACTTC
TRBD1	once	TRBJ2-2	TRBV11-3	CASSSGGQGNTGELFF	TGTGCCAGCAGCTCCGGCGGACAGGGGAACACCGGGGAGCTGTTTTTT
-	few	TRBJ2-5	TRBV30	CAWKQDVIETQYF	TGTGCCTGGAAACAGGACGTTATAGAGACCCAGTACTTC
-	-	TRBJ2-5	TRBV27	CASSFLSGRETQYF	TGTGCCAGCAGTTTTCTATCAGGGAGGGAGACCCAGTACTTC
TRBD2	once	TRBJ2-1	TRBV12-5	CASGLTSGSWVSQFF	TGTGCTAGTGGTTTGACTAGCGGGAGTTGGGTGTCGCAGTTCTTC
TRBD1	-	TRBJ1-1	TRBV6-2/TRBV6-3	CASRYGQEMMNTEAFF	TGTGCCAGCAGATACGGACAGGAGATGATGAACACTGAAGCTTTCTTT
TRBD1	-	TRBJ2-1	TRBV18	CASSPQGVINEQFF	TGTGCCAGCTCACCCCAGGGGGTTATCAATGAGCAGTTCTTC